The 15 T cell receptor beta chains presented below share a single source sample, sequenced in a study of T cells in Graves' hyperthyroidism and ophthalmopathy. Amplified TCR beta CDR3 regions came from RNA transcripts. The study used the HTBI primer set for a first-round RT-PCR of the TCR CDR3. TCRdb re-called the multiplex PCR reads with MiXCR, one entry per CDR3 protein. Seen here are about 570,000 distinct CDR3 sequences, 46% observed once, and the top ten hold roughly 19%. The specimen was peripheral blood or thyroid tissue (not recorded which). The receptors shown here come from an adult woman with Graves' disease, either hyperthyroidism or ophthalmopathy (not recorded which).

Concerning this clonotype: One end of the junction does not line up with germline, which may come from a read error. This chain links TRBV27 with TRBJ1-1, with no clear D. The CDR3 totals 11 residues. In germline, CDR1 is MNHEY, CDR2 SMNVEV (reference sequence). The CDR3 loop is CSSSLGGEAFF. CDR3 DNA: TGTTCCAGCAGTTTAGGTGGTGAAGCTTTCTTT.

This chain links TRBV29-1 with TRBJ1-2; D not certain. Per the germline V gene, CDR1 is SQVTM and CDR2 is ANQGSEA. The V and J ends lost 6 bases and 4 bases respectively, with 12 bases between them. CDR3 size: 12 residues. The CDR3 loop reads CSVGDTRYGYTF. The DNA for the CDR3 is TGCAGCGTGGGAGACACCCGCTATGGCTACACCTTC.

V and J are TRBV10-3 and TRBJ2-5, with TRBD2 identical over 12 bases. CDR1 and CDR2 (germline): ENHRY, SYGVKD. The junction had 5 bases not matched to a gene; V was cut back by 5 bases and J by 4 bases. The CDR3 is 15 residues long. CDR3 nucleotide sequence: TGTGCCATCAGTACACAGGGACTAGCGGGAGAGACCCAGTACTTC. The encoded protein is CAISTQGLAGETQYF.

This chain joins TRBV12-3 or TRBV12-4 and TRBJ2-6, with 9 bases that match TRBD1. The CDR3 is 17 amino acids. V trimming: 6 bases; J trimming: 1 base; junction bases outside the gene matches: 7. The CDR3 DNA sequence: TGTGCCAGCAGCGTTACAGGGGGCGGTTCTGGGGCCAACGTCCTGACTTTC. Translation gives CASSVTGGGSGANVLTF.

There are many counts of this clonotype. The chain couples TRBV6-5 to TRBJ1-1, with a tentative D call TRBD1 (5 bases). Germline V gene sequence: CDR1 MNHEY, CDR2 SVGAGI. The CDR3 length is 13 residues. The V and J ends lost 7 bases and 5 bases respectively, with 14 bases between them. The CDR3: CASIRAGSTEAFF. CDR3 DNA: TGTGCCAGCATACGCGCAGGGTCAACTGAAGCTTTCTTT.

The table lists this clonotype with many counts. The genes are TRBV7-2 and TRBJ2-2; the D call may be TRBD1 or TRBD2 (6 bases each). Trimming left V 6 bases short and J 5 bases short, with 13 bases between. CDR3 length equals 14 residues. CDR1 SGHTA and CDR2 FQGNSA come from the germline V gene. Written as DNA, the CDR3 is TGTGCCAGCAGAGAAGGGGGGTCGACCGGGGAGCTGTTTTTT. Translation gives CASREGGSTGELFF.

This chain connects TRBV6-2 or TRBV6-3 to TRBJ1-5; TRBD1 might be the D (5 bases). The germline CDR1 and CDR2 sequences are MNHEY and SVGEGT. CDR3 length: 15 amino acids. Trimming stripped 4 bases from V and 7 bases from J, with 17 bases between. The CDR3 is CASSSLDWGSQPQHF. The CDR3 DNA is TGTGCCAGCAGTTCTCTGGACTGGGGGTCACAGCCCCAGCATTTT.

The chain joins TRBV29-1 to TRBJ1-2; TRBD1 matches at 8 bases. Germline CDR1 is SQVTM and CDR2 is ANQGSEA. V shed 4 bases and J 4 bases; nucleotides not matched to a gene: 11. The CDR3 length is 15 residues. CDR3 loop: CSVGIRGTGFYGYTF. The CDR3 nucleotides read TGCAGCGTTGGGATACGCGGGACAGGCTTCTATGGCTACACCTTC.

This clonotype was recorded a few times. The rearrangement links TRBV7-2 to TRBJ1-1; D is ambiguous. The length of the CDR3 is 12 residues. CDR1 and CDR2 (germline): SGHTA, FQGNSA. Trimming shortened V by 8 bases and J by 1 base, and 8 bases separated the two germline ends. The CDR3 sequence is CASGWGNTEAFF. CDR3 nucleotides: TGTGCCAGCGGCTGGGGGAACACTGAAGCTTTCTTT.

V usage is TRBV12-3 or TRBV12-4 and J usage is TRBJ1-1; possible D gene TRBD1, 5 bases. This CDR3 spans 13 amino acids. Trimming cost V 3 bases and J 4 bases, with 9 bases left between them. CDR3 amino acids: CASSFAGPTEAFF. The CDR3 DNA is TGTGCCAGCAGTTTTGCAGGGCCCACTGAAGCTTTCTTT.

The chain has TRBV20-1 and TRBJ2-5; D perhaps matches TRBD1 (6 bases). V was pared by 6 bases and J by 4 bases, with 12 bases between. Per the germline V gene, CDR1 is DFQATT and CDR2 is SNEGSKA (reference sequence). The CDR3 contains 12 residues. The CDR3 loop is CSARQAGETQYF. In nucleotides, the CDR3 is TGCAGTGCCAGACAGGCGGGAGAGACCCAGTACTTC.

Here the CDR3 reads CSAKQGGLSDQPQHF. The CDR3 DNA sequence: TGCAGTGCAAAACAGGGGGGTTTATCGGATCAGCCCCAGCATTTT. The V and J genes are TRBV20-1 and TRBJ1-5; 8 bases are a match to TRBD1. CDR3 length equals 15 residues. The J segment lost 5 bases and the V segment lost 6 bases, leaving 12 bases of the junction unmatched. Germline values: CDR1 DFQATT, CDR2 SNEGSKA (reference sequence).

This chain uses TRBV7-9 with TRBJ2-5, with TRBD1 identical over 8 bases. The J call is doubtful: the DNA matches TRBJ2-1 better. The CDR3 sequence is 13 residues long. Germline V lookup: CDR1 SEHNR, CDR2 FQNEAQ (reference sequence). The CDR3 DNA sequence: TGTGCCAGCAGCTTCCCGGACAGGGTCGAGCAGTTCTTC. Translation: CASSFPDRVEQFF.

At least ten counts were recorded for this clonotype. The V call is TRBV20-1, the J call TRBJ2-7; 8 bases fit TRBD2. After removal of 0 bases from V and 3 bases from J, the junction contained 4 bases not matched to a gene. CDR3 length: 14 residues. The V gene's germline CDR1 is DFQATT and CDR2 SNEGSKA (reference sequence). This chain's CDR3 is CSARDPRGGYEQYF. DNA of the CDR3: TGCAGTGCTAGAGACCCCCGGGGGGGCTACGAGCAGTACTTC.

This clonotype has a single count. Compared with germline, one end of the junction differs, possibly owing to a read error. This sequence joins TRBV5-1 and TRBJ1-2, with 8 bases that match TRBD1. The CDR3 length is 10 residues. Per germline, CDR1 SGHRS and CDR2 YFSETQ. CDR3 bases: TGCGCCAGCAGCCCGGGACAGGCCGTTTTC. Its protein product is CASSPGQAVF.